This is a list of T cell receptor beta chains from one sample in a study of blood T cell repertoires in COVID-19. Generated by immunoSEQ multiplex PCR, the TCRdb table keeps only in-frame clones and is missing some. Among hundreds of thousands of clones listed, around 90% were seen once. The sample consisted of PBMCs or T cells enriched from blood (not recorded which). The origin of the receptors is a woman in her 30s who had recovered from COVID-19. Both conserved end residues are part of each CDR3. A D gene is named only where the DNA matches it firmly. Rows may omit the clone size; those that give it use once, few, many or a size class.

j_call clone_size d_call v_call cdr3_nt cdr3_aa
TRBJ2-7 NA NA TRBV7-9 TGTGCCAGCAGCTTAGATTCGAGGACAAGTGGGCCGTACGAGCAGTACTTC CASSLDSRTSGPYEQYF
TRBJ1-4 NA NA TRBV5-1 TGCGCCAGCAGCTTGGGAGCATCGGAAAAACTGTTTTTT CASSLGASEKLFF
TRBJ1-1 NA TRBD1 TRBV5-1 TGCGCCAGCAGCTTTGACAGGGGGCTTAACACTGAAGCTTTCTTT CASSFDRGLNTEAFF
TRBJ1-1 NA NA TRBV5-6 TGTGCCAGCAGTGGGGGGGCGGACACCTTTTCTTTCTTT CASSGGADTFSFF
TRBJ1-6 NA NA TRBV4-2 TGTGCCAGCAGCCAAGGACCTCCACAGGCTAATTCACCCCTCCACTTT CASSQGPPQANSPLHF
TRBJ1-1 few NA TRBV7-3 TGTGCCAGCAGCTCGAACAGGAACACTGAAGCTTTCTTT CASSSNRNTEAFF
TRBJ2-6 NA NA TRBV5-1 TGCGCCAGCAACCCGGGACTCGAAGGGGCCAACGTCCTGACTTTC CASNPGLEGANVLTF
TRBJ2-5 NA NA TRBV9 TGTGCCAGCAGCGCCAGCGATAGACAGACCCAGTACTTC CASSASDRQTQYF
TRBJ2-5 NA NA TRBV7-9 TGTGCCAGCAGCCCTCCAGGAGAGACCCAGTACTTC CASSPPGETQYF
TRBJ1-1 once NA TRBV7-2 TGTGCCAGCAGCCTCAGACAAGGCAGGGAAGCGTTT CASSLRQGREAF
TRBJ1-1 NA TRBD1 TRBV28 TGTGCCAGCAGTTTAGCTTCCGGGACAGGGGCCCCTGAAGCTTTCTTT CASSLASGTGAPEAFF
TRBJ2-3 NA TRBD2 TRBV28 TGTGCCAGCAGTAGCACAGCGGGGGCTCCAGATACGCAGTATTTT CASSSTAGAPDTQYF
TRBJ1-1 NA NA TRBV10-1 TGCGCCAGCAGGTCCCTCACTGAAGCTTTCTTT CASRSLTEAFF
TRBJ2-1 once NA TRBV5-1 TGCGCCAGCAGCTTGGTTCGGGAGAGCAATGAGCAGTTCTTC CASSLVRESNEQFF
TRBJ1-1 once NA TRBV5-1 TGCGCCAGCAGCTTTTCAGAAGACACTGAAGCTTTCTTT CASSFSEDTEAFF
TRBJ2-2 NA NA TRBV5-1 TGCGCCAGCAGCTTTTCGGCGGAGACCGGGGAGCTGTTTTTT CASSFSAETGELFF
TRBJ1-2 once TRBD1 TRBV18 TGTGCCAGCTCAGTAATGGGACAGGGGAATTTCTACGGCTACACCTTC CASSVMGQGNFYGYTF
TRBJ1-2 NA TRBD1 TRBV6-5 TGTGCCAGCAGTTATCAACAGGGGCCGGGGTATGGCTACACCTTC CASSYQQGPGYGYTF
TRBJ1-1 NA NA TRBV12-5 TGTGCTAGTGGTTTGGGGGGGCCCCTAGGTGAAGCTTTCTTT CASGLGGPLGEAFF
TRBJ2-3 once TRBD2 TRBV29-1 TGCAGCGTCGCCCACCGACTAGCGGGGGGCCTCAGCACAGATACGCAGTATTTT CSVAHRLAGGLSTDTQYF
TRBJ2-7 once NA TRBV7-9 TGTGCCAGCAGTTTACAGGCATTCGAGCAGTACTTC CASSLQAFEQYF
TRBJ2-3 NA NA TRBV29-1 TGCAGCGTTAGGCGGGGCGGGGAAGATACGCAGTATTTT CSVRRGGEDTQYF
TRBJ2-2 once TRBD2 TRBV15 TGTGCCACCAGCGGACGACGACTAGCGGGGACCGGGGAGCTGTTTTTT CATSGRRLAGTGELFF
TRBJ1-2 NA NA TRBV19 TGTGCCAGTAGCGCGAGGGAATATGGCTACACCTTC CASSAREYGYTF
TRBJ2-1 NA NA TRBV5-8 TGTGCCAGCAGGGGGCGGCGGACGGAGTCCTACAATGAGCAGTTCTTC CASRGRRTESYNEQFF
TRBJ1-4 NA TRBD1 TRBV28 TGTGCCAGCAGTCGCGGGGACAGGGCGAATGAAAAACTGTTTTTT CASSRGDRANEKLFF
TRBJ1-6 once NA TRBV18 TGTGCCAGCTCACCCTACGGCCGGGACTCCTATAATTCACCCCTCCACTTT CASSPYGRDSYNSPLHF
TRBJ1-1 NA NA TRBV29-1 TGCAGCGCCGGGGACATCCGAGGTTTAGCTTTCTTT CSAGDIRGLAFF
TRBJ1-2 once NA TRBV10-3 TGTGCCATCAGTGAGCCCTTCGGGCGGGGGGAAATATATGGCTACACCTTC CAISEPFGRGEIYGYTF
TRBJ1-5 once TRBD1 TRBV5-5 TGTGCCAGCAGGTTGACAGGGAATGGTAGCAATCAGCCCCAGCATTTT CASRLTGNGSNQPQHF
TRBJ1-4 NA TRBD1 TRBV25-1 TGTGCCAGCAGTGTGTCCGGGACAGGGAATGAAAAACTGTTTTTT CASSVSGTGNEKLFF
TRBJ2-3 NA NA TRBV6-4 TGTGCCAGCACGGGACTTAACCTTACAGATACGCAGTATTTT CASTGLNLTDTQYF
TRBJ2-1 NA TRBD2 TRBV30 TGTGCCTGGAACGGGGGGGGCTGGTCCTACAATGAGCAGTTCTTC CAWNGGGWSYNEQFF